This TCR beta chain stems from a study of T cells in Graves' hyperthyroidism and ophthalmopathy. The sample holds a few counts of this clonotype. RNA transcripts gave rise to amplified TCR beta CDR3 regions. Primed by the HTBI set, a first-round RT-PCR was run on the TCR CDR3. TCRdb re-analysed the multiplex PCR reads in MiXCR, keeping a single row per CDR3 protein. Here the sample spans fewer than 500,000 distinct CDR3 sequences, around an eighth being singletons. Using more than 7.5 ml of fresh peripheral blood, PBMCs were prepared. The CDR3 runs 13 residues. Trimming pared 5 bases from V and 6 bases from J, leaving 17 bases between. Per germline, CDR1 DFQATT and CDR2 SNEGSKA (reference sequence).

The V gene is TRBV20-1, the J gene TRBJ2-7, with D tentatively TRBD1 or TRBD2 (5 bases each). Sequenced input: blood. This TCR was recovered from a man aged 30 to 39 with Graves' hyperthyroidism that later progressed to Graves' ophthalmopathy. CDR3: CSASRGREGEQYF. The CDR3 bases are TGCAGTGCTTCGAGGGGCAGGGAAGGCGAGCAGTACTTC.